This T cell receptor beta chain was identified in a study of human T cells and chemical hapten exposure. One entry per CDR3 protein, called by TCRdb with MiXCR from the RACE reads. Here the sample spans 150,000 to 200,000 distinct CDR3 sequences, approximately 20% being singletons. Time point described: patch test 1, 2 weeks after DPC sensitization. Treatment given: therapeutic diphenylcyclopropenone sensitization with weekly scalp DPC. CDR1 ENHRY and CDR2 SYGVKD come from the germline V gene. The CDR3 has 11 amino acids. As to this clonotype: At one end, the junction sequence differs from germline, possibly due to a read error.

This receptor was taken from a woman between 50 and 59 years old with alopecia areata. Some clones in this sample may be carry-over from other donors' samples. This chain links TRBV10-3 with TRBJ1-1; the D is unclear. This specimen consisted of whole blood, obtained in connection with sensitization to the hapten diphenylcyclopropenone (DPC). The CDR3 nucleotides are TGTGCCATCAGTGAGTCGGAGAGCCGCTTTTTT. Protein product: CAISESESRFF.